The clone carrying this T cell receptor (beta chain) was recorded at least ten times. Building the TCR beta libraries relied on iRepertoire HTBI primers, and CDR3 regions underwent Arm-PCR. How the authors handled the data: Detected in the samples were some 68 TRBV and about 15 TRBJ segments. TCRdb independently ran MiXCR on the multiplex PCR reads; one entry per CDR3 protein. TCRdb's processing, not the authors', yielded these V and J calls. The profile shows around 450,000 distinct CDR3 sequences, roughly 21% of them singletons. Time point reported: persistent/refractory GD, antithyroid drugs over 5 years with positive TRAb. RNA extracted from PBMCs served as the sequencing template. Germline V gene data show CDR1 as MNHNS and CDR2 as SASEGT. The V end lost 7 bases, the J end lost 0 bases, and 16 bases lay between the germline ends. CDR3 length: 15 amino acids. The sample belongs to a study of regulatory T cells in long-lasting Graves disease.

Sequenced here: peripheral blood mononuclear cells (PBMCs), sampled when the disease was refractory, from a patient treated with antithyroid drugs. The sequence derives from a female donor with Graves disease. This rearrangement joins TRBV6-1 to TRBJ2-7, with D perhaps being TRBD1 or TRBD2 (5 bases each). DNA of the CDR3: TGTGCCAGCAAGGAAGGGACGGCTAGCTCCTACGAGCAGTACTTC. Amino acids: CASKEGTASSYEQYF.